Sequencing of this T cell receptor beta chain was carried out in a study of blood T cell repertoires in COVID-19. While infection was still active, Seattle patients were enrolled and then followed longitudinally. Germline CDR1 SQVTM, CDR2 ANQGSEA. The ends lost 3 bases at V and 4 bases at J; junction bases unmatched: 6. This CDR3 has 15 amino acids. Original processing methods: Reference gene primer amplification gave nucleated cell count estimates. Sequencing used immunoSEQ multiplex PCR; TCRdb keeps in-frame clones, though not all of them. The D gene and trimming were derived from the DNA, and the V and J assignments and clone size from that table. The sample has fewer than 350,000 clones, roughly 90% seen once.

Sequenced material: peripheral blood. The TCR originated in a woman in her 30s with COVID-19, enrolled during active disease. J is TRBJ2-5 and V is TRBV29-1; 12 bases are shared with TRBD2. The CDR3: CSVDASGRAGETQYF. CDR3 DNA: TGCAGCGTTGATGCTAGCGGGAGGGCCGGAGAGACCCAGTACTTC.